The clone carrying this TCR beta chain was detected a few times. Its antigen is not known. The PCR ran on 60 Vbeta and 13 Jbeta primers. As originally analysed: The count from a later analysis was about 80 million unique TCR beta chains, some 12 million of them shared. Method: immunoSEQ multiplex PCR; TCRdb's copy keeps in-frame clones and lacks some. V and J calls and clone size are as listed in that table; D and trimming were resolved from the DNA. The sample yields approximately 220,000 clones, about 70% seen once. The data originate from a study of cytomegalovirus exposure and HLA in healthy donors. Germline loops: CDR1 SGHDN, CDR2 FVKESK. This CDR3 comprises 15 residues. J gave up 6 bases and V 2 bases, and 8 bases lay outside the gene matches. General study points: CMV serostatus was the only immune exposure information that was available. In a later analysis, common viral pathogens appeared linked to several of the most significant clusters.

The J gene is TRBJ2-5, the V gene TRBV14, with 8 bases identical to TRBD2. The sequenced sample was PBMCs. This clonotype originated in a woman aged 30 to 39 in good health and CMV-seronegative. The chain's CDR3 is CASSQTSGQWKTQYF. CDR3 nucleotide sequence: TGTGCCAGCAGCCAAACTAGCGGCCAGTGGAAGACCCAGTACTTC.